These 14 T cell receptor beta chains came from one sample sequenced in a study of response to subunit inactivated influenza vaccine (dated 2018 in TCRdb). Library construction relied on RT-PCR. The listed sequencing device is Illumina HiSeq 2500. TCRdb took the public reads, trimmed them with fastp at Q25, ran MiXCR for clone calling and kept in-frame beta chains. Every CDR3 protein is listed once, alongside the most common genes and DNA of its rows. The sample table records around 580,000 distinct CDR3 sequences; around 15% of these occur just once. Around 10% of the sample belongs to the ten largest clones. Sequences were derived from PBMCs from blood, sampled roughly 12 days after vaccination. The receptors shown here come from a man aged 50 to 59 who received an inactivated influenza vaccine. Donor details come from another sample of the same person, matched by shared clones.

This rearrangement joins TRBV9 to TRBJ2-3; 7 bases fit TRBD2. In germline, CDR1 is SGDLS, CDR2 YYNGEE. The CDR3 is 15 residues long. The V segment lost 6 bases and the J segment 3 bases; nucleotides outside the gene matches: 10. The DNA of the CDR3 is TGTGCCAGCACGCCGGGGGGAGAGGCTACAGATACGCAGTATTTT. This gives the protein CASTPGGEATDTQYF. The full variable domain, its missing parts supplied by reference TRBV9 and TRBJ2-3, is DSGVTQTPKHLITATGQRVTLRCSPRSGDLSVYWYQQSLDQGLQFLIQYYNGEERAKGNILERFSAQQFPDLHSELNLSSLELGDSALYFCASTPGGEATDTQYFGPGTRLTVL.

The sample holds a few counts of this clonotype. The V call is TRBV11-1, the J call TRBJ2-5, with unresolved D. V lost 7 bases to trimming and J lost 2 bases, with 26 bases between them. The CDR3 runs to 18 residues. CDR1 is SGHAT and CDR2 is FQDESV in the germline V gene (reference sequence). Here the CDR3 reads CASTGRWDLGFNQETQYF. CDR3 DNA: TGTGCCAGCACCGGACGCTGGGATCTGGGCTTTAATCAAGAGACCCAGTACTTC.

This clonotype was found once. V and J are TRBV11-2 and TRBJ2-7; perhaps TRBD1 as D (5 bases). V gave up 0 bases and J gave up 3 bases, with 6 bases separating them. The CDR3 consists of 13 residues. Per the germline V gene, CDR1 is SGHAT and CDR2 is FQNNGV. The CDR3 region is CASSLEQDYEQYF. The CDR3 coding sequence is TGTGCCAGCAGCTTAGAACAGGACTACGAGCAGTACTTC.

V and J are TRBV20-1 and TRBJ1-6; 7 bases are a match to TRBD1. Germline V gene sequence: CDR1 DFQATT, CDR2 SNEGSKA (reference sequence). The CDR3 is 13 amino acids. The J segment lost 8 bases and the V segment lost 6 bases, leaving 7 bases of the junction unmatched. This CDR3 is CSAPGQDDSPLHF. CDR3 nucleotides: TGCAGTGCCCCTGGACAGGATGATTCACCCCTCCACTTT.

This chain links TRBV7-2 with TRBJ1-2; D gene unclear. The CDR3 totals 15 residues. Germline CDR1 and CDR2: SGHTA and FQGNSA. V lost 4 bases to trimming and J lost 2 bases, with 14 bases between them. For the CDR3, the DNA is TGTGCCAGCAGCTCACTCTCTAGGTGGAACTATGGCTACACCTTC. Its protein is CASSSLSRWNYGYTF. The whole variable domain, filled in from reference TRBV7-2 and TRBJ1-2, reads GAGVSQSPSNKVTEKGKDVELRCDPISGHTALYWYRQSLGQGLEFLIYFQGNSAPDKSGLPSDRFSAERTGGSVSTLTIQRTQQEDSAVYLCASSSLSRWNYGYTFGSGTRLTVV.

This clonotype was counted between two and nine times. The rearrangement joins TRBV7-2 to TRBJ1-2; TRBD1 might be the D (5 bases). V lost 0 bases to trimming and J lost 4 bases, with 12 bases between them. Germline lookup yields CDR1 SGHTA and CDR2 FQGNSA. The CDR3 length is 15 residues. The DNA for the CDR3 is TGTGCCAGCAGCTTAGCGGGGGGGGTAGCCTATGGCTACACCTTC. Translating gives CASSLAGGVAYGYTF. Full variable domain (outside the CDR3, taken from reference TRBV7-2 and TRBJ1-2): GAGVSQSPSNKVTEKGKDVELRCDPISGHTALYWYRQSLGQGLEFLIYFQGNSAPDKSGLPSDRFSAERTGGSVSTLTIQRTQQEDSAVYLCASSLAGGVAYGYTFGSGTRLTVV.

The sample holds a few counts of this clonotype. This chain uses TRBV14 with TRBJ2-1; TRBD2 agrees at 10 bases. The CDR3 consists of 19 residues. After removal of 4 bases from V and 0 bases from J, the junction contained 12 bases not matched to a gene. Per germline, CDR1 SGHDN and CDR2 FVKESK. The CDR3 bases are TGTGCCAGCAGCCCCGGGGTAGCGGGAGGCACAAGCTCCTACAATGAGCAGTTCTTC. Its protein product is CASSPGVAGGTSSYNEQFF. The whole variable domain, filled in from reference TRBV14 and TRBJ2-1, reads EAGVTQFPSHSVIEKGQTVTLRCDPISGHDNLYWYRRVMGKEIKFLLHFVKESKQDESGMPNNRFLAERTGGTYSTLKVQPAELEDSGVYFCASSPGVAGGTSSYNEQFFGPGTRLTVL.

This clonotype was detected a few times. The CDR3 protein is CASSQLAGTDTQYF. The CDR3 DNA is TGTGCCAGCAGCCAACTAGCTGGTACAGATACGCAGTATTTT. This chain uses TRBV3-1 with TRBJ2-3; maybe TRBD2 (5 bases). Germline values: CDR1 LGHDT, CDR2 YNNKEL (reference sequence). V was cut by 2 bases and J by 3 bases, with 9 bases left in between. The CDR3 totals 14 residues.

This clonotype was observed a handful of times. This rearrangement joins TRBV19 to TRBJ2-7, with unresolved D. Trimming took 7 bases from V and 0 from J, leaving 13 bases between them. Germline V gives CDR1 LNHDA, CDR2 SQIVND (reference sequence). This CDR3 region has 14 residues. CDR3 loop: CASKGTPSSYEQYF. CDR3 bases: TGTGCCAGTAAGGGAACTCCGAGCTCCTACGAGCAGTACTTC.

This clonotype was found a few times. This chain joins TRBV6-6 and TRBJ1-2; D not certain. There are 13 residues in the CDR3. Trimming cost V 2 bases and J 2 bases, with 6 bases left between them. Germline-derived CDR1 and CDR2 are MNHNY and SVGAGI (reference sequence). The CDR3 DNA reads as TGTGCCAGCAGTTACGAGGGCAACTATGGCTACACCTTC. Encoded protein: CASSYEGNYGYTF.

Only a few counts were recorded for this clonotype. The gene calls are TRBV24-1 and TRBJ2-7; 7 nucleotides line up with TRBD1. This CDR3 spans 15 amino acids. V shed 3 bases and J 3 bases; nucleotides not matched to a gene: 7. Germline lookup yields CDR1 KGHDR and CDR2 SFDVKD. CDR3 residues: CATSDPRTGNYEQYF. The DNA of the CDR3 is TGTGCCACCAGTGATCCCCGGACAGGCAACTACGAGCAGTACTTC.

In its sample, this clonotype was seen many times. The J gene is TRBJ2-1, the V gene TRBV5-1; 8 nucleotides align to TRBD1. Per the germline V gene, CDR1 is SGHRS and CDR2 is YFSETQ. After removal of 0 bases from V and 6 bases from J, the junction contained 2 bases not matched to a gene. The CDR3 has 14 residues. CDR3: CASSLAGTGNEQFF. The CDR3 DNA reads TGCGCCAGCAGCTTGGCCGGGACAGGCAATGAGCAGTTCTTC.

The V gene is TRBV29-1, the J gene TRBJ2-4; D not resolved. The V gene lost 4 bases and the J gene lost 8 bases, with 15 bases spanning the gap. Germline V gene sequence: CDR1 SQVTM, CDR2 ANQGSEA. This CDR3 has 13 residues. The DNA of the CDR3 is TGCAGCGTTGTCAGGACGGCGCGAGACATTCAGTACTTC. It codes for CSVVRTARDIQYF.

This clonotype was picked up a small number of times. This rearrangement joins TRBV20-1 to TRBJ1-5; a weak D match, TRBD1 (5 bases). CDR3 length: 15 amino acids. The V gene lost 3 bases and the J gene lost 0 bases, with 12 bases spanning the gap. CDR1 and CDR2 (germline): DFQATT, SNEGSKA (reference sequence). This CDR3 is CSARETALSNQPQHF. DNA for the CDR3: TGCAGTGCTAGGGAGACAGCACTTAGCAATCAGCCCCAGCATTTT.